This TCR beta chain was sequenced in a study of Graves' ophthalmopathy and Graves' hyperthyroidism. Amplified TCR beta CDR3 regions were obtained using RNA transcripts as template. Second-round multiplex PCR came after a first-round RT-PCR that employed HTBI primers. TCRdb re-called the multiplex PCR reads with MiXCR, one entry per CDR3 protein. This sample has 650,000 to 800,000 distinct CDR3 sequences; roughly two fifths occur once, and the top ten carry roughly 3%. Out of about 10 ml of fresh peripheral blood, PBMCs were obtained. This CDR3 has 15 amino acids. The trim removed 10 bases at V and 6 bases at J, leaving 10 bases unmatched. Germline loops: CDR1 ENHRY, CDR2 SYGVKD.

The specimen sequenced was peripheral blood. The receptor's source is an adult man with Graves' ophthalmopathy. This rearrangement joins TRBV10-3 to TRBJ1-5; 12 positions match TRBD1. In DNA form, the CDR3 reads TGTGCCAGTTCCTCCGGGACAGGGGGCGTTCAGCCCCAGCATTTT. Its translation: CASSSGTGGVQPQHF.